This T cell receptor (beta chain) was observed in a study of CD8 T cells in Susac syndrome. Comments on this clonotype: No antigen is known for it.

Overall study findings and caveats: Only a relatively small number of individuals were included in the TCR sequencing and HLA analysis.

The length of the CDR3 is 15 residues. J was trimmed by 4 bases and V by 0 bases; bases with no gene match: 2. Germline-derived CDR1 and CDR2 are SGHRS and YFSETQ. Reverse transcription used roughly 0.45 to 1 ug RNA and random hexamers. The immunoSEQ assay covered 54 Vbeta and 13 Jbeta segments for CDR3. TCRdb re-derived calls from the immunoSEQ multiplex PCR reads in MiXCR, one entry per CDR3 protein. Of 150,000 to 200,000 distinct CDR3 sequences in the sample, about 92% were seen once. The receptor was isolated from a human donor in good health. The chain links TRBV5-1 to TRBJ2-3; 10 bases fit TRBD2. What was sequenced was CD4+ T cells from PBMCs. The CDR3 protein is CASSLVLAGADTQYF. The CDR3 DNA reads as TGCGCCAGCAGCTTGGTCCTAGCGGGGGCAGATACGCAGTATTTT.